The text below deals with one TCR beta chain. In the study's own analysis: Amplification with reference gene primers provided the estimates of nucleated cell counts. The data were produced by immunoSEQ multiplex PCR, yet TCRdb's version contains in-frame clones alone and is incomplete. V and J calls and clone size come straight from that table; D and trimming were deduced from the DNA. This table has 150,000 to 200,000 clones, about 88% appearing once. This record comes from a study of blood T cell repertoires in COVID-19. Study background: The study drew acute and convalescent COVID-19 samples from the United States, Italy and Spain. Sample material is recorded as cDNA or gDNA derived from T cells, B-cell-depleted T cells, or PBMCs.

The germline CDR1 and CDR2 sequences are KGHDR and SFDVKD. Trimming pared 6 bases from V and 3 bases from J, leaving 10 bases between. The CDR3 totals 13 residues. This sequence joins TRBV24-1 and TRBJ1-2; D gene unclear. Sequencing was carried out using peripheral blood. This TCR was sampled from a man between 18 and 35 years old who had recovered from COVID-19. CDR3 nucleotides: TGTGCCACCAGTTCTCAGGATTACTATGGCTACACCTTC. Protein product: CATSSQDYYGYTF.